One and the same sample provided the 28 T cell receptor beta chains below, sequenced in a study of blood T cell repertoires in COVID-19. Measured with immunoSEQ multiplex PCR; TCRdb has only the in-frame clones, and not every one. The data contain some 460,000 clones, around 89% of them singletons. Sequenced input: peripheral blood. The receptor source for this set is a woman aged 30 to 39 with acute or convalescent COVID-19.

The V gene is TRBV6-5, the J gene TRBJ1-5, with D tentatively TRBD1 (5 bases). This CDR3 spans 15 amino acids. V shed 0 bases and J shed 4 bases, with 10 bases lying between them. Per the germline V gene, CDR1 is MNHEY and CDR2 is SVGAGI. The DNA for the CDR3 is TGTGCCAGCAGTTACTCAAGGGGCGGAAATCAGCCCCAGCATTTT. It is translated as CASSYSRGGNQPQHF.

The chain uses TRBV10-3 and TRBJ2-7; 12 nucleotides agree with TRBD1. Germline trimming cut 6 bases from V and 4 bases from J; bases unmatched to any gene: 1. The CDR3 has 13 amino acids. CDR1 and CDR2 from the germline V gene are ENHRY and SYGVKD. The CDR3 region has the DNA TGTGCCATCAGGGGACAGGGGGCTTACGAGCAGTACTTC. Amino acids: CAIRGQGAYEQYF.

The chain carries TRBV5-1 and TRBJ1-5; TRBD1 is a possible D gene (5 bases). Germline CDR1 is SGHRS and CDR2 is YFSETQ. V shed 0 bases and J shed 3 bases, with 10 bases lying between them. The CDR3 is 15 amino acids. The CDR3 protein is CASSLAGMYNQPQHF. DNA for the CDR3: TGCGCCAGCAGCTTGGCAGGGATGTACAATCAGCCCCAGCATTTT.

The V call is TRBV3-1 (or the pseudogene TRBV3-2), the J call TRBJ1-6; D might be TRBD1 (5 bases). This CDR3 region has 16 residues. Germline V CDR1 and CDR2: LGHDT, YNNKEL (reference sequence). The V end lost 0 bases, the J end lost 9 bases, and 15 bases lay between the germline ends. In DNA, the CDR3 is TGTGCCAGCAGCCAAGATGGGGGGGGGAGGGGTTCACCCCTCCACTTT. Its protein product is CASSQDGGGRGSPLHF.

V gene TRBV24-1 combines with J gene TRBJ1-2; D gene unclear. V was pared by 4 bases and J by 7 bases, with 12 bases between. The length of the CDR3 is 13 residues. The germline CDR1 and CDR2 sequences are KGHDR and SFDVKD. This chain's CDR3 is CATSDLGSGGYTF. CDR3 coding DNA: TGTGCCACCAGTGACCTTGGGAGCGGTGGCTACACCTTC.

The chain carries TRBV29-1 and TRBJ2-5; TRBD1 agrees at 9 bases. V shed 7 bases and J 5 bases; nucleotides not matched to a gene: 11. There are 14 residues in the CDR3. CDR1 and CDR2 (germline): SQVTM, ANQGSEA. Written as DNA, the CDR3 is TGCAGCGGGGGACAGGGCTTGTGGGGGGAGACCCAGTACTTC. Translation gives CSGGQGLWGETQYF.

This clone was seen many times. DNA for the CDR3: TGTGCCAGCAGTTCGGGACAGGGATATTCACCCCTCCACTTT. It specifies CASSSGQGYSPLHF. The chain is built from TRBV5-5 and TRBJ1-6; TRBD1 matches at 9 bases. This CDR3 contains 14 residues. After removal of 5 bases from V and 8 bases from J, the junction contained 5 bases not matched to a gene. In germline, CDR1 is SGHKS, CDR2 YYEKEE (reference sequence).

V is TRBV6-1 and J is TRBJ2-1; D might be TRBD1 (6 bases). Germline lookup yields CDR1 MNHNS and CDR2 SASEGT. With 2 bases removed from V and 5 bases from J, the gap between germline ends came to 10 bases. The CDR3 runs to 14 residues. CDR3 coding DNA: TGTGCCAGCAGTGAATGGGGGCAGGACAATGAGCAGTTCTTC. Its translation is CASSEWGQDNEQFF.

This clone has just one count. The chain couples TRBV5-4 to TRBJ2-2; a possible D gene is TRBD2 (6 bases). CDR1 SGHNT and CDR2 YYREEE come from the germline V gene (reference sequence). V lost 4 bases and J lost 4, with 14 bases in between. This CDR3 is built from 15 residues. CDR3 region: CASSRGTAFTGELFF. Here the CDR3 DNA reads TGTGCCAGCAGCCGGGGGACGGCCTTCACCGGGGAGCTGTTTTTT.

This sequence joins TRBV6-5 and TRBJ2-1; 8 nucleotides line up with TRBD2. V was clipped by 0 bases and J by 1 base; unmatched bases: 2. CDR3 length: 16 residues. Per the germline V gene, CDR1 is MNHEY and CDR2 is SVGAGI. CDR3 in amino acids: CASSYSSGGSYNEQFF. The CDR3 DNA sequence: TGTGCCAGCAGTTACTCTTCGGGGGGGTCCTACAATGAGCAGTTCTTC.

The CDR3 loop is CASSLSGLAGGKKETQYF. CDR3 nucleotides: TGTGCCAGCAGCTTATCAGGACTAGCGGGGGGAAAAAAAGAGACCCAGTACTTC. V and J are TRBV7-8 and TRBJ2-5; 14 bases map to TRBD2. V shed 2 bases, J shed 3 bases, and the junction held 8 bases outside the gene matches. There are 18 residues in the CDR3. CDR1 and CDR2 (germline): SGHVS, FQNEAQ.

The chain employs TRBV10-3 and TRBJ2-3, with a possible D match to TRBD2 (7 bases). The V end lost 9 bases, the J end lost 0 bases, and 13 bases lay between the germline ends. The CDR3 is made up of 14 amino acids. Germline values: CDR1 ENHRY, CDR2 SYGVKD. In DNA, the CDR3 is TGTGCCATGTGGAGGGGGGGGAGCACAGATACGCAGTATTTT. This sequence encodes CAMWRGGSTDTQYF.

The V gene is TRBV11-2, the J gene TRBJ2-5; 8 nucleotides align to TRBD2. The CDR3 covers 17 residues. The germline V gene has CDR1 SGHAT and CDR2 FQNNGV. V shed 5 bases, J shed 4 bases, and the junction held 15 bases outside the gene matches. The CDR3 reads CASSPHGLAGGLETQYF. The CDR3 region has the DNA TGTGCCAGCAGCCCCCACGGACTTGCGGGGGGCTTAGAGACCCAGTACTTC.

This clone was found once. V is TRBV11-2 and J is TRBJ2-2; D unclear. Germline V CDR1 and CDR2: SGHAT, FQNNGV. The length of the CDR3 is 11 residues. Trimming shortened V by 1 base and J by 11 bases, and 5 bases separated the two germline ends. CDR3 sequence (DNA): TGTGCCAGCAGCTTAGGGCCAGAGCTGTTTTTT. Protein sequence: CASSLGPELFF.

The CDR3 loop reads CASSIVFQGGSYGYTF. The CDR3 nucleotides are TGTGCCAGTAGTATAGTCTTCCAGGGAGGCAGCTATGGCTACACCTTC. This chain uses TRBV19 with TRBJ1-2, with a possible D match to TRBD1 (5 bases). Germline-derived CDR1 and CDR2 are LNHDA and SQIVND (reference sequence). The CDR3 contains 16 residues. Trimming removed 1 base from V and 4 bases from J, with 16 bases in between.

DNA for the CDR3: TGTGCCTGGAGCCGGGACAACAATCAGCCCCAGCATTTT. As protein: CAWSRDNNQPQHF. The chain is built from TRBV30 and TRBJ1-5; a weak D match, TRBD1 (6 bases). Germline V lookup: CDR1 GTSNPN, CDR2 SVGIG (reference sequence). The CDR3 runs to 13 residues. The V and J ends lost 3 bases and 3 bases respectively, with 9 bases between them.

About this clone itself: The junction shows a germline mismatch at one end, possibly a read error. This sequence joins TRBV5-1 and TRBJ1-1; a possible D gene is TRBD1 (5 bases). Germline values: CDR1 SGHRS, CDR2 YFSETQ. This CDR3 region has 18 residues. The CDR3 DNA reads as TGCGCCAGCAGCTTGGAGGTAGGGGCCCACCTGGTGAACCCTGAAGCTTTCTTT. This translates into CASSLEVGAHLVNPEAFF. Combining the CDR3 with reference TRBV5-1 and TRBJ1-1 gives the whole variable domain KAGVTQTPRYLIKTRGQQVTLSCSPISGHRSVSWYQQTPGQGLQFLFEYFSETQRNKGNFPGRFSGRQFSNSRSEMNVSTLELGDSALYLCASSLEVGAHLVNPEAFFGQGTRLTVV.

The gene calls are TRBV27 and TRBJ2-2, with D possibly TRBD1 on 5 matching bases. Trimming took off 8 bases at V and 1 base at J, with 8 bases between the two ends. Germline-derived CDR1 and CDR2 are MNHEY and SMNVEV (reference sequence). This CDR3 region has 13 residues. The CDR3 spells CASLGVNTGELFF. The DNA for the CDR3 is TGTGCCAGCTTAGGGGTGAACACCGGGGAGCTGTTTTTT.

The chain employs TRBV6-6 and TRBJ2-7; unclear D gene. The CDR3 covers 13 residues. Trimming took off 7 bases at V and 3 bases at J, with 13 bases between the two ends. Germline values: CDR1 MNHNY, CDR2 SVGAGI (reference sequence). CDR3 coding DNA: TGTGCCAGCACCCTGGCTCTTCACTACGAGCAGTACTTC. Protein sequence: CASTLALHYEQYF.

This rearrangement joins TRBV28 to TRBJ1-5; weak D call: TRBD1 (5 bases). There are 16 residues in the CDR3. V shed 3 bases and J shed 4 bases, with 16 bases lying between them. Per the germline V gene, CDR1 is MDHEN and CDR2 is SYDVKM. The CDR3, as DNA: TGTGCCAGCAGTTTCTACAGGTCTGGGGTGAATCAGCCCCAGCATTTT. This sequence encodes CASSFYRSGVNQPQHF.

This chain joins TRBV14 and TRBJ2-5; 7 positions match TRBD2. The CDR3 extends over 13 amino acids. The germline V gene encodes CDR1 SGHDN and CDR2 FVKESK. V lost 0 bases and J lost 5; bases outside the gene matches: 0. CDR3 sequence: CASSQELAETQYF. The CDR3 coding sequence is TGTGCCAGCAGCCAAGAACTAGCGGAGACCCAGTACTTC.

J is TRBJ2-6 and V is TRBV19; possibly TRBD1 for D (6 bases). V was shortened by 5 bases and J by 2 bases, with 16 bases between the two germline ends. Germline CDR1 and CDR2: LNHDA and SQIVND (reference sequence). CDR3 size: 17 residues. CDR3 bases: TGTGCCAGTAGTGAGGACAGTCTTTTACCTGGGGCCAACGTCCTGACTTTC. Its protein product is CASSEDSLLPGANVLTF.

The chain joins TRBV4-2 to TRBJ1-2, with 7 bases matching TRBD1. This CDR3 spans 15 amino acids. CDR1 is LGHNA, CDR2 YNFKEQ, per germline. After removal of 2 bases from V and 2 bases from J, the junction contained 5 bases not matched to a gene. As DNA, the CDR3 is TGTGCCAGCAGCCAACCCAGACAGGGAAACTATGGCTACACCTTC. Amino acid sequence: CASSQPRQGNYGYTF.

The chain carries TRBV6-2 or TRBV6-3 and TRBJ2-1; the match to TRBD2 covers 11 bases. The CDR3 is made up of 16 amino acids. Trimming removed 7 bases from V and 9 bases from J; junction bases left unmatched: 14. Germline CDR1 is MNHEY and CDR2 is SVGEGT. In nucleotides, the CDR3 is TGTGCCAGCACCCCTTCTGTAGCGGGGGGGTGGGGTGAGCAGTTCTTC. This sequence encodes CASTPSVAGGWGEQFF.

In its sample, this clone was seen once. The V and J genes are TRBV10-3 and TRBJ2-7; 7 nucleotides agree with TRBD1. In germline, CDR1 is ENHRY, CDR2 SYGVKD. The CDR3 length is 14 residues. V trimming: 5 bases; J trimming: 3 bases; junction bases outside the gene matches: 7. For the CDR3, the DNA is TGTGCCATCAGTAACAGGGGTAGTGGCTACGAGCAGTACTTC. Protein: CAISNRGSGYEQYF.

This chain uses TRBV4-2 with TRBJ2-3, with D maybe TRBD2 (7 bases). V was clipped by 0 bases and J by 1 base, with 20 bases between them. Germline-derived CDR1 and CDR2 are LGHNA and YNFKEQ. This CDR3 contains 19 residues. Written as DNA, the CDR3 is TGTGCCAGCAGCCAAGAGTATAGGTTGGGCGGGGGCGGCACAGATACGCAGTATTTT. Protein sequence: CASSQEYRLGGGGTDTQYF.

The V call is TRBV7-8, the J call TRBJ2-7; 11 nucleotides line up with TRBD2. V was pared by 4 bases and J by 7 bases, with 12 bases of the junction left unmatched. The CDR3 extends over 16 amino acids. CDR1 is SGHVS, CDR2 FQNEAQ, per germline. This CDR3 is CASSSATSGVFREQYF. The CDR3 nucleotides read TGTGCCAGCAGCTCGGCGACTAGCGGGGTATTTCGGGAGCAGTACTTC.

The V and J genes are TRBV5-1 and TRBJ2-7; D is possibly TRBD1 (5 bases). V was shortened by 4 bases and J by 5 bases, with 22 bases between the two germline ends. This CDR3 spans 16 amino acids. The germline V gene encodes CDR1 SGHRS and CDR2 YFSETQ. As DNA, the CDR3 is TGCGCCAGCAGCCAAAGTCCAGGCCAGGGTTTCGACGAGCAGTACTTC. Its translation is CASSQSPGQGFDEQYF.